This T cell receptor beta chain was obtained from a study of spatial heterogeneity in lung cancer. The table lists this clonotype with many counts. Time point reported: blood at routine non-recurrence follow-up after resection. TCRdb recomputed calls from the 5' RACE reads with MiXCR, one row per CDR3 protein. Here the sample spans roughly 70,000 distinct CDR3 sequences, 7.5% to 10% being singletons. Germline V gene sequence: CDR1 ENHRY, CDR2 SYGVKD. J gave up 2 bases and V 6 bases, and 4 bases lay outside the gene matches. The CDR3 has 14 residues. The V gene is TRBV10-3, the J gene TRBJ2-1; 7 bases are a match to TRBD1. Sequenced material: PBMCs, taken at follow-up. The TCR comes from a female donor with early-stage non-small cell lung cancer. The chain's CDR3 is CAIRPGQPYNEQFF. CDR3 DNA: TGTGCCATCAGGCCGGGACAGCCCTACAATGAGCAGTTCTTC.